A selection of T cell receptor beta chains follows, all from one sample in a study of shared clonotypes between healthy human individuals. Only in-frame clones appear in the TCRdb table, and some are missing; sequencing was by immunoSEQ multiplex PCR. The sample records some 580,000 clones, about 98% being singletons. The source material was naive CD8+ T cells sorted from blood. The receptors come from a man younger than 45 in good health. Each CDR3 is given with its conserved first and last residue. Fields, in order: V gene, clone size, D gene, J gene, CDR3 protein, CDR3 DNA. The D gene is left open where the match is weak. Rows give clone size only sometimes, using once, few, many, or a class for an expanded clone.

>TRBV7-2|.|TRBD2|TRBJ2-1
CASSLSGLAGARDEQFF
TGTGCCAGCAGCTTAAGTGGGCTAGCGGGAGCAAGGGATGAGCAGTTCTTC
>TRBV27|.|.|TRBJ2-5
CASSLTGTATTQYF
TGTGCCAGCAGCCTCACCGGCACGGCGACGACCCAGTACTTC
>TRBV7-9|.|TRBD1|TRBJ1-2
CASSLAQTGDGYTF
TGTGCCAGCAGCTTAGCGCAGACAGGGGACGGCTACACCTTC
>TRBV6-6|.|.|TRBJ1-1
CASSYEAKLMNTEAFF
TGTGCCAGCAGTTACGAGGCGAAATTGATGAACACTGAAGCTTTCTTT
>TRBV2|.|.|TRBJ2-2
CASAGDRTNTGELFF
TGTGCCAGTGCGGGGGACAGAACAAACACCGGGGAGCTGTTTTTT
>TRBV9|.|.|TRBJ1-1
CASSVGTVSEAFF
TGTGCCAGCAGCGTAGGGACAGTGAGTGAAGCTTTCTTT
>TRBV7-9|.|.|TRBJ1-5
CASSGGGEVHSNQPQHF
TGTGCCAGCAGCGGTGGGGGTGAGGTCCATAGCAATCAGCCCCAGCATTTT
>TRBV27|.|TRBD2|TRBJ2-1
CASSLPGTSGMDEQFF
TGTGCCAGCAGTTTGCCCGGGACTAGCGGGATGGATGAGCAGTTCTTC
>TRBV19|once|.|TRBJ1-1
CASSMSSGPTEAFF
TGTGCCAGTAGTATGTCTTCGGGTCCCACTGAAGCTTTCTTT
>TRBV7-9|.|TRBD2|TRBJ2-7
CASSSSRTTSGRPHYEQYF
TGTGCCAGCAGCTCATCCCGCACGACTAGCGGGAGGCCTCACTACGAGCAGTACTTC
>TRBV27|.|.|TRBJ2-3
CASSLGLTDTQYF
TGTGCCAGCAGTTTAGGTCTGACAGATACGCAGTATTTT
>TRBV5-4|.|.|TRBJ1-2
CASSPTGPGRDYGYTF
TGTGCCAGCAGCCCTACTGGCCCCGGGAGAGACTATGGCTACACCTTC
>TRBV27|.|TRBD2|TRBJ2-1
CASSLYVTSGVNEQFF
TGTGCCAGCAGTTTATATGTGACTAGCGGAGTCAATGAGCAGTTCTTC
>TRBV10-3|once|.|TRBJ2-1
CAIRGGYNEQFF
TGTGCCATAAGGGGGGGGTACAATGAGCAGTTCTTC
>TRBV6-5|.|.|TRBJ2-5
CASSYFDPQETQYF
TGTGCCAGCAGTTACTTCGACCCCCAAGAGACCCAGTACTTC
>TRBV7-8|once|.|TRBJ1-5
CASNNGISQPQHF
TGTGCCAGCAACAATGGGATAAGTCAGCCCCAGCATTTT
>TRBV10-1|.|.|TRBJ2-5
CASSEGGGETQYF
TGCGCCAGCAGTGAAGGAGGGGGGGAGACCCAGTACTTC
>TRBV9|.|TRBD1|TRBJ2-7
CASSGGTGEGPEQYF
TGTGCCAGCAGCGGCGGGACAGGGGAGGGTCCCGAGCAGTACTTC
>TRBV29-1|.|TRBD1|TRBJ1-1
CSAGGGDRAGTEAFF
TGCAGCGCCGGTGGTGGAGACAGGGCCGGCACTGAAGCTTTCTTT
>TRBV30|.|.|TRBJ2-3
CAWSEGTSQYF
TGTGCCTGGAGTGAGGGGACCTCGCAGTATTTT
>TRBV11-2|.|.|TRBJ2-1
CASSIHNEQFF
TGTGCCAGCAGCATTCACAATGAGCAGTTCTTC
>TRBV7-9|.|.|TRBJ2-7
CASSGTGTTYEQYF
TGTGCCAGCAGCGGCACCGGGACAACCTACGAGCAGTACTTC
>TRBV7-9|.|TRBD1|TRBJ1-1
CASSLVRQGDEAFF
TGTGCCAGCAGCTTAGTGCGGCAGGGGGATGAAGCTTTCTTT